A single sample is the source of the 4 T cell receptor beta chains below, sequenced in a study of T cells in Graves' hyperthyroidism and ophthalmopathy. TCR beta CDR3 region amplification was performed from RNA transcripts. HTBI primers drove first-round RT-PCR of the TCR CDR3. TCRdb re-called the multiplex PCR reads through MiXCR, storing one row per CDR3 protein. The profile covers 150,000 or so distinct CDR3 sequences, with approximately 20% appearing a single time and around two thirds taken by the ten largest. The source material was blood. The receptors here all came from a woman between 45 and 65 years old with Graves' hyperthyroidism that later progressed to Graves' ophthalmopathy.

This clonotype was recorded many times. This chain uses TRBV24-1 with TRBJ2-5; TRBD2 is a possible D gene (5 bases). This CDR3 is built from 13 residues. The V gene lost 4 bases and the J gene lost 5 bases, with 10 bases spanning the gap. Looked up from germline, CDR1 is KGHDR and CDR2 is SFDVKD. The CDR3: CATSDQLGETQYF. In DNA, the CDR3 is TGTGCCACCAGTGACCAACTAGGGGAGACCCAGTACTTC.

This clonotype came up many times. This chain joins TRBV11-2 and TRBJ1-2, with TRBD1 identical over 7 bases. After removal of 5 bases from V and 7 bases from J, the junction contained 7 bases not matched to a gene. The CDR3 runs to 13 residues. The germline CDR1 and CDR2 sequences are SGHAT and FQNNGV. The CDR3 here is CASSETGRLGYTF. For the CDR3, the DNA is TGTGCCAGCAGCGAGACAGGGCGTCTTGGCTACACCTTC.

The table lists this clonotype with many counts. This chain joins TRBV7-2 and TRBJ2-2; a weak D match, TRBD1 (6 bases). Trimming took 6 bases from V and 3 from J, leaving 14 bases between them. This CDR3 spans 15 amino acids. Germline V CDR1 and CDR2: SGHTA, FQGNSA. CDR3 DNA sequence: TGTGCCAGCAGAAGGGGTAACAGGGACACCGGGGAGCTGTTTTTT. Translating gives CASRRGNRDTGELFF. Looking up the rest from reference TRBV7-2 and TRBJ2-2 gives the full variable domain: GAGVSQSPSNKVTEKGKDVELRCDPISGHTALYWYRQSLGQGLEFLIYFQGNSAPDKSGLPSDRFSAERTGGSVSTLTIQRTQQEDSAVYLCASRRGNRDTGELFFGEGSRLTVL.

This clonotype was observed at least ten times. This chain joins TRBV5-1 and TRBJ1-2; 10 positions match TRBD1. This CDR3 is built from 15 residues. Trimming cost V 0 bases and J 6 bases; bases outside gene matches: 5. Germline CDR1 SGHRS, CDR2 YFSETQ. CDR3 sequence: CASSLAGQGSDGYTF. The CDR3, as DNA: TGCGCCAGCAGCTTGGCGGGACAGGGGTCGGATGGCTACACCTTC.